Listed below are T cell receptor beta chains from one sample, sequenced in a study of response to subunit inactivated influenza vaccine. TCRdb fed the RT-PCR reads into MiXCR, producing one record per CDR3 protein. The sample lists roughly 460,000 distinct CDR3 sequences; about 10% were seen once. Here the sequenced sample was PBMCs from blood, taken roughly 45 days after vaccination. The source is a man aged 45-60 years who received an inactivated influenza vaccine. Both conserved end residues are part of each CDR3. Each record gives: V gene, clone size, CDR3 protein. Not every row has a clone size; where given, it reads once, few, many or a size class.

v_call: TRBV5-1; clone_size: few; cdr3_aa: CASTRGTSGRAGTDTQYF
v_call: TRBV7-9; clone_size: few; cdr3_aa: CASSFGPRRGTGELFF
v_call: TRBV7-2; clone_size: many; cdr3_aa: CASSSYVSTDTQYF
v_call: TRBV19; clone_size: NA; cdr3_aa: CAISINSYSNQPQHF
v_call: TRBV10-3; clone_size: NA; cdr3_aa: CAISESWEVGDIQYF
v_call: TRBV7-2; clone_size: few; cdr3_aa: CASSADRRSYEQYF
v_call: TRBV11-2; clone_size: NA; cdr3_aa: CASSLSLPDPIYTYEQYF
v_call: TRBV4-2; clone_size: few; cdr3_aa: CASSQDKLVQPYSGNTIYF
v_call: TRBV12-3/TRBV12-4; clone_size: NA; cdr3_aa: CASSLAAKGEKLFF
v_call: TRBV24-1; clone_size: NA; cdr3_aa: CATSDRGGRTYNEQFF
v_call: TRBV7-9; clone_size: many; cdr3_aa: CASSFGTGSYNEQFF
v_call: TRBV7-9; clone_size: many; cdr3_aa: CASSLAATQQYF
v_call: TRBV12-3/TRBV12-4; clone_size: NA; cdr3_aa: CASSPFQDLTGNEKLFF
v_call: TRBV10-3; clone_size: few; cdr3_aa: CAISDRTAYGYTF
v_call: TRBV2; clone_size: NA; cdr3_aa: CASSLFGQGDYGYTF